This entry concerns a single T cell receptor (beta chain). Its antigen is unknown. This sample stems from a study of early T cells in non-severe SARS-CoV-2 infection. In TCRdb, the 5' RACE reads were re-called with MiXCR into one record per CDR3 protein. The sample has roughly 40,000 distinct CDR3 sequences; about 7% are singletons. CDR1 and CDR2 (germline): LGHNT, FRNRAP. This CDR3 is built from 15 residues. J gave up 4 bases and V 5 bases, and 6 bases lay outside the gene matches. Study findings and constraints: Comparison of clonotypes with VDJdb favored anti-spike CD8 responses while missing private and CD4 specificities.

The chain couples TRBV12-5 to TRBJ2-1, with 9 bases identical to TRBD2. This clonotype was obtained from an adult who was a healthcare worker with PCR-confirmed SARS-CoV-2 infection or an uninfected control (not recorded which). Sample: whole blood. Here the CDR3 reads CASGLRSGGYNEQFF. Written as DNA, the CDR3 is TGTGCTAGTGGTCTCCGTAGCGGGGGTTACAATGAGCAGTTCTTC.